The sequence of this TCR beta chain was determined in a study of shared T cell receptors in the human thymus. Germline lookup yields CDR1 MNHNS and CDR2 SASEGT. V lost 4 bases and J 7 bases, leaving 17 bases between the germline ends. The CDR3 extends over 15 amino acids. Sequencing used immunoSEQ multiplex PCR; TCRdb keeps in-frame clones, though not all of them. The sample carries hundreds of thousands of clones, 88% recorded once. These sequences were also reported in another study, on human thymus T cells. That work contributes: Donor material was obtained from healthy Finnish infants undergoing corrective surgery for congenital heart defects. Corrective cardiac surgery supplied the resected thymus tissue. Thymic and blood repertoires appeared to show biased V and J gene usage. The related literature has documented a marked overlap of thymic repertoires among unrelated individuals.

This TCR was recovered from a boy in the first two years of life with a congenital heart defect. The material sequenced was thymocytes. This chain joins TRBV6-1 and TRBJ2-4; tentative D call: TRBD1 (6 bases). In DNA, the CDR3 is TGTGCCAGCAGTGTATCAGGGGCAGGTGATAACATTCAGTACTTC. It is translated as CASSVSGAGDNIQYF.